This T cell receptor beta chain was sequenced in a study of control samples from healthy donors and cancer patients. The table came from immunoSEQ multiplex PCR; TCRdb's copy has only in-frame clones and leaves some out. This table has about 120,000 clones, 80% to 90% appearing once. The CDR3 is made up of 17 amino acids. Germline-derived CDR1 and CDR2 are SGHRS and YFSETQ. The V and J ends lost 4 bases and 0 bases respectively, with 16 bases between them. The chain has TRBV5-1 and TRBJ1-4; D may be TRBD1 (6 bases). Specimen: blood. The sequence was collected from a man aged 25-45 years in good health. The CDR3 is CASSLEGVGATNEKLFF. The DNA of the CDR3 is TGCGCCAGCAGCCTGGAGGGGGTAGGAGCAACTAATGAAAAACTGTTTTTT.